This T cell receptor (beta chain) was observed in a study of blood T cell repertoires in COVID-19. Across the study: In each case, the material was cDNA or gDNA derived from T cells, B-cell-depleted T cells, or PBMCs.

The V gene lost 2 bases and the J gene lost 2 bases, with 7 bases spanning the gap. Per germline, CDR1 LGHNA and CDR2 YNFKEQ. This CDR3 comprises 13 residues. As originally analysed: Reference gene primer amplification gave nucleated cell count estimates. Measured with immunoSEQ multiplex PCR; TCRdb has only the in-frame clones, and not every one. The V and J calls and clone size were taken over from that table, and D and trimming were inferred from the DNA. Of over 200,000 clones in the sample, roughly 90% were seen once. Input material: peripheral blood. This chain links TRBV4-2 with TRBJ2-7; D gene uncertain. This receptor was taken from a woman aged 60-70 years with acute or convalescent COVID-19. The CDR3 spells CASSQTVAYEQYF. The CDR3 DNA reads as TGTGCCAGCAGCCAAACGGTGGCCTACGAGCAGTACTTC.